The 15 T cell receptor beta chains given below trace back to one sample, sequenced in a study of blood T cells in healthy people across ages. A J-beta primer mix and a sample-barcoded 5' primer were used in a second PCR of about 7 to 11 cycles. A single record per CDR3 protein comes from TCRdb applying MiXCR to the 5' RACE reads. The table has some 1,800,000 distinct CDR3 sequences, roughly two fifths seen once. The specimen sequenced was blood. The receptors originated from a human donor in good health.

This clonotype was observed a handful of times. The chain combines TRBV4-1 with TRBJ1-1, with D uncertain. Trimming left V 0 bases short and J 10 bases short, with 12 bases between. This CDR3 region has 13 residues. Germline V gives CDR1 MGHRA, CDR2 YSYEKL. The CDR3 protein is CASSQEISGVAFF. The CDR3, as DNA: TGCGCCAGCAGCCAAGAAATAAGCGGCGTAGCTTTCTTT.

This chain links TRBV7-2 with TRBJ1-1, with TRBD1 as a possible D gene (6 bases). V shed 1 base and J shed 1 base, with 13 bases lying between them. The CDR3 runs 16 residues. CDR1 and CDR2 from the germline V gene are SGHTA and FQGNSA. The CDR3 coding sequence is TGTGCCAGCAGCTTAGGGCCAGGGGAGGAGAACACTGAAGCTTTCTTT. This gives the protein CASSLGPGEENTEAFF. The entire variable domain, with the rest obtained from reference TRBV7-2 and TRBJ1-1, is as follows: GAGVSQSPSNKVTEKGKDVELRCDPISGHTALYWYRQSLGQGLEFLIYFQGNSAPDKSGLPSDRFSAERTGGSVSTLTIQRTQQEDSAVYLCASSLGPGEENTEAFFGQGTRLTVV.

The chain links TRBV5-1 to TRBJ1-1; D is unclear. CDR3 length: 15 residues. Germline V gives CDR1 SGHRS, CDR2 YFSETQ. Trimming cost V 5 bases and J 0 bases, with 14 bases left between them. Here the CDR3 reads CASRFLSPMNTEAFF. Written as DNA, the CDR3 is TGCGCCAGCAGGTTCCTGAGTCCGATGAACACTGAAGCTTTCTTT.

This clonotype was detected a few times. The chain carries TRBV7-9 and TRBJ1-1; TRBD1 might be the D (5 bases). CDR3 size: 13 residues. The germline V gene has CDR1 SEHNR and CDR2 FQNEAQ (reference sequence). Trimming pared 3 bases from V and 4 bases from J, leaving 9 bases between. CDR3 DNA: TGTGCCAGCAGCTTCGAGGGGCCCACTGAAGCTTTCTTT. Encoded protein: CASSFEGPTEAFF.

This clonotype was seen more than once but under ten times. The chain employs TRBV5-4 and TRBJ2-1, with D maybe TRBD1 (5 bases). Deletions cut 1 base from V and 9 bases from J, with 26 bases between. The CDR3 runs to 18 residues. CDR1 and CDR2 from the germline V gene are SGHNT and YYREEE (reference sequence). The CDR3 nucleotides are TGTGCCAGCAGCTTGATGGCGATTGCAACGGATCCTAGGGGTGAGCAGTTCTTC. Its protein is CASSLMAIATDPRGEQFF.

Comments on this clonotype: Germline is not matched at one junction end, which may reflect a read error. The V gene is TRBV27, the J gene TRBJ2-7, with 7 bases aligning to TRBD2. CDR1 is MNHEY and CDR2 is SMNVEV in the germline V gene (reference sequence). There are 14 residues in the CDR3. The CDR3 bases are TGTGCCAGCAGTAGACTAGCAATATCCTACAAGCAGTACTTC. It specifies CASSRLAISYKQYF.

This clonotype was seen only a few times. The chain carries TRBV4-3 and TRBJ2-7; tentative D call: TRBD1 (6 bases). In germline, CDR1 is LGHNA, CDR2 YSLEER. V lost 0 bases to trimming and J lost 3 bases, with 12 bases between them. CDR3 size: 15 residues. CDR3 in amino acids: CASSQEESGDYEQYF. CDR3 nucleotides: TGCGCCAGCAGCCAAGAGGAGTCAGGGGACTACGAGCAGTACTTC.

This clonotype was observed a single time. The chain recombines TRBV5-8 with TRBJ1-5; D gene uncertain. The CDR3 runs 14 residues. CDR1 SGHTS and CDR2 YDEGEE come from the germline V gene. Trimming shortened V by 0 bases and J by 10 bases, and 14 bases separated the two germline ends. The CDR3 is CASSLVAAISPQHF. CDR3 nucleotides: TGTGCCAGCAGCTTGGTCGCAGCAATCAGCCCCCAGCATTTT. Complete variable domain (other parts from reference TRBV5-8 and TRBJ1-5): EAGVTQSPTHLIKTRGQQATLRCSPISGHTSVYWYQQALGLGLQFLLWYDEGEERNRGNFPPRFSGRQFPNYSSELNVNALELEDSALYLCASSLVAAISPQHFGDGTRLSIL.

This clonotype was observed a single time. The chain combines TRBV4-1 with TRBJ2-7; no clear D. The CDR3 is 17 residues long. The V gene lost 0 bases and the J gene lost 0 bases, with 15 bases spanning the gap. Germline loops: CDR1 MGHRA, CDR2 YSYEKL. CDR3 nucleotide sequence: TGCGCCAGCAGCCAAGATGGGCGGAGACCCTTCTCCTACGAGCAGTACTTC. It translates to CASSQDGRRPFSYEQYF.

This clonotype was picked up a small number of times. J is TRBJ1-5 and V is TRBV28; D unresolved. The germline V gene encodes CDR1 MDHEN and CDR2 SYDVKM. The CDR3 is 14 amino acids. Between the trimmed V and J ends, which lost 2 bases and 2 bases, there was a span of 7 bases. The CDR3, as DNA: TGTGCCAGCAGTTTAATGAGTGGCAATCAGCCCCAGCATTTT. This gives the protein CASSLMSGNQPQHF.

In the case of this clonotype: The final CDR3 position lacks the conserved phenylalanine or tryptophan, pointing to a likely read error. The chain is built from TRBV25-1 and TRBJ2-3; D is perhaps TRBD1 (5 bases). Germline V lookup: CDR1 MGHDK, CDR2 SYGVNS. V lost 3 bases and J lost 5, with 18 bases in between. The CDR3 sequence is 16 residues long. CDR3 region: CASSEIAGFDGDTQYL. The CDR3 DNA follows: TGTGCCAGCAGTGAGATCGCAGGGTTTGACGGAGATACGCAGTATTTG.

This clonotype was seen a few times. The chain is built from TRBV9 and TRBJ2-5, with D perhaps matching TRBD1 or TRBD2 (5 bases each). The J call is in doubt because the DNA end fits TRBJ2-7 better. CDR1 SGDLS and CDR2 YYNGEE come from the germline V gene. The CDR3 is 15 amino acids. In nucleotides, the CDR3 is TGTGCCAGCAGCGTAGGAGGTGGGACCGCATACGAGCAGTACTTC. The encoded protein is CASSVGGGTAYEQYF.

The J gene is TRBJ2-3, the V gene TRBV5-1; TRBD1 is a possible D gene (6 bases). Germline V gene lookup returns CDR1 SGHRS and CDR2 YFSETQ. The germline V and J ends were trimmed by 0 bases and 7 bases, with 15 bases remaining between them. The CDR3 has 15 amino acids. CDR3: CASSLVVQGENTQYF. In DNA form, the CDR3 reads TGCGCCAGCAGCTTGGTAGTACAGGGTGAAAATACGCAGTATTTT.

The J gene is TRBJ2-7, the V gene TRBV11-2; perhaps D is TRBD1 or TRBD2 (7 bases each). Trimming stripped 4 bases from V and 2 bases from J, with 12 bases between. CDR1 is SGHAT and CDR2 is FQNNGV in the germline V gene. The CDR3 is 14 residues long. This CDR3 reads CASSSQGGTYEQYF. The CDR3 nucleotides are TGTGCCAGCAGCTCGCAGGGGGGGACCTACGAGCAGTACTTC.

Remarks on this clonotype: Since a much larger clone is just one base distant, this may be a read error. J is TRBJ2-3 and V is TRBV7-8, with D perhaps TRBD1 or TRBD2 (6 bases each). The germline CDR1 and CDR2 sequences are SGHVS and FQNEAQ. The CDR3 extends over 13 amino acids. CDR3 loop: CASNLGGTGTRYF. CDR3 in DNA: TGTGCCAGCAACTTGGGAGGAACAGGGACGCGGTATTTT.